The next 13 T cell receptor beta chains were all read from a single sample in a study of patients and donors after allogeneic stem cell transplantation. TCRdb reprocessed the RT-PCR reads via MiXCR and lists one record per CDR3 protein. Of some 230,000 distinct CDR3 sequences in the sample, 14% were seen once. The sequenced sample was blood, either unsorted or a sorted T cell fraction (not recorded which). These receptors were taken from a human donor who was either an allogeneic HSCT recipient or a stem cell or donor lymphocyte infusion donor (not recorded which). It is not recorded whose cells these are; they may come from a transplant donor.

The rearrangement joins TRBV6-6 to TRBJ1-1; no definite D call. With 6 bases removed from V and 9 bases from J, the gap between germline ends came to 8 bases. The CDR3 length is 10 residues. The germline gives CDR1 MNHNY, CDR2 SVGAGI (reference sequence). The CDR3 DNA reads TGTGCCAGCAGCCGCGATAAAGCTTTCTTT. Amino acids: CASSRDKAFF.

This clonotype has more than one count but fewer than ten. The chain recombines TRBV7-6 with TRBJ2-7; tentative D call: TRBD2 (6 bases). The CDR3 spans 12 residues. CDR1 is SGHVS and CDR2 is FNYEAQ in the germline V gene. V was pared by 5 bases and J by 5 bases, with 10 bases between. The CDR3 nucleotides are TGTGCCAGCAGCCCCCTAGCGAACGAGCAGTACTTC. Its protein is CASSPLANEQYF.

A few counts support this clonotype. The chain is built from TRBV7-9 and TRBJ1-6, with D perhaps TRBD1 (5 bases). The germline V gene encodes CDR1 SEHNR and CDR2 FQNEAQ (reference sequence). Trimming took off 3 bases at V and 10 bases at J, with 13 bases between the two ends. The CDR3 has 14 residues. CDR3 in DNA: TGTGCCAGCAGCTTGGGCTGGGGGGACTCACCCCTCCACTTT. It specifies CASSLGWGDSPLHF. The whole variable domain, remainder taken from reference TRBV7-9 and TRBJ1-6, is DTGVSQNPRHKITKRGQNVTFRCDPISEHNRLYWYRQTLGQGPEFLTYFQNEAQLEKSRLLSDRFSAERPKGSFSTLEIQRTEQGDSAMYLCASSLGWGDSPLHFGNGTRLTVT.

The chain carries TRBV20-1 and TRBJ2-1, with TRBD2 matching over 9 bases. Germline lookup yields CDR1 DFQATT and CDR2 SNEGSKA (reference sequence). The trim removed 1 base at V and 0 bases at J, leaving 10 bases unmatched. The CDR3 is 18 amino acids. In DNA form, the CDR3 reads TGCAGTGCTAGAGGGCTGACTAGCGGTCCTCGCTCCTACAATGAGCAGTTCTTC. Translation: CSARGLTSGPRSYNEQFF.

This clonotype was observed a handful of times. The chain employs TRBV30 and TRBJ1-5; D gene ambiguous. The CDR3 is made up of 14 amino acids. The V gene's germline CDR1 is GTSNPN and CDR2 SVGIG (reference sequence). The V end lost 2 bases, the J end lost 4 bases, and 12 bases lay between the germline ends. The CDR3 protein is CAWSLSLGNQPQHF. Here the CDR3 DNA reads TGTGCCTGGAGTCTCTCGTTAGGGAATCAGCCCCAGCATTTT.

The chain carries TRBV7-9 and TRBJ2-2; no reliable D call. CDR1 and CDR2 from the germline V gene are SEHNR and FQNEAQ (reference sequence). The CDR3 is 13 amino acids. Trimming took 8 bases from V and 2 from J, leaving 9 bases between them. The CDR3 here is CASPDVNTGELFF. The CDR3 DNA sequence: TGTGCCAGCCCGGACGTTAACACCGGGGAGCTGTTTTTT.

The table lists this clonotype with many counts. The chain combines TRBV12-3 or TRBV12-4 with TRBJ2-2; D not resolved. V dropped 6 bases and J dropped 0 bases, with 11 bases sitting between them. CDR3 length equals 15 residues. CDR3 in amino acids: CASSPGNSNTGELFF. The CDR3 DNA reads TGTGCCAGCAGCCCCGGAAACTCGAACACCGGGGAGCTGTTTTTT.

The V gene is TRBV12-3 or TRBV12-4, the J gene TRBJ2-1; tentatively, D is TRBD2 (6 bases). The CDR3 spans 13 residues. Trimming left V 4 bases short and J 8 bases short, with 12 bases between. The CDR3 sequence is CASSSPWGDEQFF. The CDR3, as DNA: TGTGCCAGCAGTTCCCCATGGGGGGATGAGCAGTTCTTC.

In its sample, this clonotype was seen many times. The chain carries TRBV7-2 and TRBJ2-7; no firm D call. This CDR3 region has 15 residues. From germline, CDR1 is SGHTA and CDR2 FQGNSA. V was clipped by 2 bases and J by 0 bases, with 11 bases between them. The CDR3 nucleotides read TGTGCCAGCAGCTTATCCGGGTGGACCTCCTACGAGCAGTACTTC. Protein sequence: CASSLSGWTSYEQYF.

This clonotype was found a few times. CDR3 loop: CASRDGQGLVADTQYF. The DNA of the CDR3 is TGCGCCAGCAGGGATGGACAGGGGCTTGTTGCAGATACGCAGTATTTT. The chain employs TRBV5-1 and TRBJ2-3, with 9 bases matching TRBD1. Germline CDR1 SGHRS, CDR2 YFSETQ. CDR3 length equals 16 residues. V trimming: 5 bases; J trimming: 4 bases; junction bases outside the gene matches: 11.

The J gene is TRBJ1-1, the V gene TRBV5-1; TRBD1 matches 8 bases. CDR3 length equals 16 residues. J gave up 0 bases and V 1 base, and 5 bases lay outside the gene matches. Per the germline V gene, CDR1 is SGHRS and CDR2 is YFSETQ. CDR3 in DNA: TGCGCCAGCAGCTTGATGGCAGGGGGCTTGAACACTGAAGCTTTCTTT. Translating it yields CASSLMAGGLNTEAFF.

This clonotype was seen more than once but under ten times. The rearrangement joins TRBV4-1 to TRBJ2-4; D remains ambiguous. Germline values: CDR1 MGHRA, CDR2 YSYEKL. The CDR3 covers 16 residues. Trimming cost V 0 bases and J 0 bases, with 9 bases left between them. CDR3 nucleotides: TGCGCCAGCAGCCAAGAATTGGGGATAGCCAAAAACATTCAGTACTTC. Residues: CASSQELGIAKNIQYF.

This clonotype was observed many times. The chain combines TRBV12-3 or TRBV12-4 with TRBJ2-5; TRBD2 is a possible D gene (6 bases). Trimming left V 1 base short and J 1 base short, with 7 bases between. The CDR3 runs 14 residues. The CDR3: CASSLGRGQETQYF. The CDR3 DNA reads as TGTGCCAGCAGTTTAGGGCGGGGCCAAGAGACCCAGTACTTC.